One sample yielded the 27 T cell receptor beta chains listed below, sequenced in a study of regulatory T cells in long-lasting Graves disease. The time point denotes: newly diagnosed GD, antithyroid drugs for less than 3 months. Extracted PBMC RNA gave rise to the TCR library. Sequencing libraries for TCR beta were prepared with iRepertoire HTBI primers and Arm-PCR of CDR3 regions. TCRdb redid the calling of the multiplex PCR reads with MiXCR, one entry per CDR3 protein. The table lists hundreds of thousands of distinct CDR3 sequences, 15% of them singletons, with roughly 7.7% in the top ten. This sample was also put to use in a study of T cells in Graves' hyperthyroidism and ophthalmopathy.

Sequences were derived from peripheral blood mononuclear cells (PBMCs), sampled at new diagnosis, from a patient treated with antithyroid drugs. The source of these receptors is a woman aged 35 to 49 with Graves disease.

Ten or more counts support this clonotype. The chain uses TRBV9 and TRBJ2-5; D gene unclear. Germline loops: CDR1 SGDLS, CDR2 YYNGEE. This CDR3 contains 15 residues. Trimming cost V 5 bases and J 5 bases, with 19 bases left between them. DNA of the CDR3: TGTGCCAGCAGTCGAGACATGTCTTTTGTGGAGACCCAGTACTTC. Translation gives CASSRDMSFVETQYF.

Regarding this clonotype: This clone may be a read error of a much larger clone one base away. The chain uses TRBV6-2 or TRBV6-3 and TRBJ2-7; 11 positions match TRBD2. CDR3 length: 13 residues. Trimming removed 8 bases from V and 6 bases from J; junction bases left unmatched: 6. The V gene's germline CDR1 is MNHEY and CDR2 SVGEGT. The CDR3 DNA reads TGTGCCAGCCAACCCGGACTAGCGGGCGAGCAGTACTTC. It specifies CASQPGLAGEQYF.

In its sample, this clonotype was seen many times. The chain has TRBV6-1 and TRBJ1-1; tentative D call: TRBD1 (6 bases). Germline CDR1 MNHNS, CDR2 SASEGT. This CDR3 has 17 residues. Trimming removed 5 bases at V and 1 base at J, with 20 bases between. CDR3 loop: CASSPLTLDRKNTEAFF. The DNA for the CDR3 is TGTGCCAGCAGTCCACTTACGCTAGACAGGAAGAACACTGAAGCTTTCTTT.

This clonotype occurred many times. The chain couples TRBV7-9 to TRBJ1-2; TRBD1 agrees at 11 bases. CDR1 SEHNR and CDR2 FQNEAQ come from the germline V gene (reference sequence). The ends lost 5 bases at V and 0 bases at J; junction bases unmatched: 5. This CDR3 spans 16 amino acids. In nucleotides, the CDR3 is TGTGCCAGCAGCAAGGGGACAGGGGGAACTAACTATGGCTACACCTTC. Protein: CASSKGTGGTNYGYTF.

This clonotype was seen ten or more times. The CDR3 nucleotides are TGTGCCAGCACTGAAGAGGGGGGATCCTACAATGAGCAGTTCTTC. Protein product: CASTEEGGSYNEQFF. The chain uses TRBV28 and TRBJ2-1; D is possibly TRBD1 or TRBD2 (6 bases each). This CDR3 region has 15 residues. V lost 7 bases and J 1 base, leaving 14 bases between the germline ends. In germline, CDR1 is MDHEN, CDR2 SYDVKM.

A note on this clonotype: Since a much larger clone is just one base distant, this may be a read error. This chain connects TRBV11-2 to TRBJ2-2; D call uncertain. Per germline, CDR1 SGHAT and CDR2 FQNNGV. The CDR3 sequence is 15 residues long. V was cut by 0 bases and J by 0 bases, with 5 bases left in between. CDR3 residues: CASSLDPSNTGELFF. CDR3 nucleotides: TGTGCCAGCAGCTTAGATCCCTCGAACACCGGGGAGCTGTTTTTT.

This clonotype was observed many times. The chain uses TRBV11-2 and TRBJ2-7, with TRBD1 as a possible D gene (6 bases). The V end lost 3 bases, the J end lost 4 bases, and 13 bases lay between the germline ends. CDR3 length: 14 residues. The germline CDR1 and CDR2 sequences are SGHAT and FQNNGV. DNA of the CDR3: TGTGCCAGCAGCTTCCAGGGGAATAGGTACGAGCAGTACTTC. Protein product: CASSFQGNRYEQYF.

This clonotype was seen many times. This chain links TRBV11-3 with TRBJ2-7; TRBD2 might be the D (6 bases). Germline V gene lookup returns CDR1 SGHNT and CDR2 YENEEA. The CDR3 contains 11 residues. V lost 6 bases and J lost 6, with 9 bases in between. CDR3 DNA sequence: TGTGCCAGCAGTGCGGGGTTCGAGCAGTACTTC. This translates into CASSAGFEQYF.

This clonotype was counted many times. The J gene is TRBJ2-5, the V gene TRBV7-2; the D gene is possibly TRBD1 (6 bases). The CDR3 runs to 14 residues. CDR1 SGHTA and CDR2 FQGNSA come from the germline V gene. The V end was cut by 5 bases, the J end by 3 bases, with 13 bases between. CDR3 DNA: TGTGCCAGCAGCAAGGGACACCTCAAAGAGACCCAGTACTTC. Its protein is CASSKGHLKETQYF.

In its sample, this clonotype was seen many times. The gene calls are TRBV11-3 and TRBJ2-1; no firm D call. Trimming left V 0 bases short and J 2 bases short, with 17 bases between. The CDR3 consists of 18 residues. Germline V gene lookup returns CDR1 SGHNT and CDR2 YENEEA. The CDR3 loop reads CASSLDTGAEGTYNEQFF. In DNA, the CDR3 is TGTGCCAGCAGCTTAGATACGGGCGCGGAAGGGACCTACAATGAGCAGTTCTTC.

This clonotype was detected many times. Here the CDR3 DNA reads TGTGCCAGCAGTGGAGGGACAGGGGAGGGCTATGGCTACACCTTC. Residues: CASSGGTGEGYGYTF. This chain links TRBV12-3 or TRBV12-4 with TRBJ1-2; 10 nucleotides match TRBD1. The CDR3 has 15 amino acids. V lost 5 bases, J lost 4 bases, and 7 bases stayed unmatched.

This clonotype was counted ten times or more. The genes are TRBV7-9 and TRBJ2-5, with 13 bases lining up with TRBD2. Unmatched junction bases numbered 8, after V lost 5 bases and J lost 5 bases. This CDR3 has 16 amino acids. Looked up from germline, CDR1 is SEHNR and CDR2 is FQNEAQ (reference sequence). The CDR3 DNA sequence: TGTGCCAGCAGCCATGGACTAGCGGGAGTGGTGGAGACCCAGTACTTC. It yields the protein CASSHGLAGVVETQYF.

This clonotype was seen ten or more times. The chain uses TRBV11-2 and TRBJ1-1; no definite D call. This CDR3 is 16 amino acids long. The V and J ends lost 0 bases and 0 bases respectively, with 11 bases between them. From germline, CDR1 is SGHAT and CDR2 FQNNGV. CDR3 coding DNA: TGTGCCAGCAGCTTAGATGTATGGCAACTGAACACTGAAGCTTTCTTT. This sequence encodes CASSLDVWQLNTEAFF.

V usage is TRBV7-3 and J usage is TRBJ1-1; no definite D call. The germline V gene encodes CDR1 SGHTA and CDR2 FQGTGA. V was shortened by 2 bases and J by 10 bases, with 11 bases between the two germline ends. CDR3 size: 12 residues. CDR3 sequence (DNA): TGTGCCAGCAGCTTAGTAGGGTATGGAGCTTTCTTT. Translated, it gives CASSLVGYGAFF.

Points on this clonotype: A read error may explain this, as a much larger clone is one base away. The CDR3: CASSQASGWGYSF. The CDR3 DNA sequence: TGTGCCAGCAGCCAAGCCTCAGGATGGGGCTACAGCTTC. This chain links TRBV14 with TRBJ1-2; D might be TRBD1 (5 bases). This CDR3 contains 13 residues. Germline V gene data show CDR1 as SGHDN and CDR2 as FVKESK.

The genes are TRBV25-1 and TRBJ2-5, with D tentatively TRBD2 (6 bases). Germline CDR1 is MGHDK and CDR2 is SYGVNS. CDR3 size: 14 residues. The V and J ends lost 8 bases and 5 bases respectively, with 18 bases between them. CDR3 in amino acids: CASGLLAVGETQYF. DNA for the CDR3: TGTGCCAGCGGCCTCTTAGCGGTGGGGGAGACCCAGTACTTC.

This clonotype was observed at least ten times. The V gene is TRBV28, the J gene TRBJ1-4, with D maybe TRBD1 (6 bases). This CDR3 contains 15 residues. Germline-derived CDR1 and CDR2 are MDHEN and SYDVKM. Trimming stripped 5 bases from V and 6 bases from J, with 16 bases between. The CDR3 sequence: CASSAPRGWDEKLFF. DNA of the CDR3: TGTGCCAGCAGTGCACCCAGGGGCTGGGATGAAAAACTGTTTTTT.

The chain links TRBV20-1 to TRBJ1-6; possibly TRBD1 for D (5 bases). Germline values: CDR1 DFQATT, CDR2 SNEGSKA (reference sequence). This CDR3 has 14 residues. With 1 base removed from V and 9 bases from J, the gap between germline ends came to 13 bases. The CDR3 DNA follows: TGCAGTGCTAGAGGGCAGGGAGACACTTCACCCCTCCACTTT. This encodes CSARGQGDTSPLHF.

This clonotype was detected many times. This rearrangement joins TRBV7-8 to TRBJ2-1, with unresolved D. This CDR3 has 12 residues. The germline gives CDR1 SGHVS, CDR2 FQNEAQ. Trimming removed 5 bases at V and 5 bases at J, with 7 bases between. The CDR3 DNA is TGTGCCAGCAGCCCCGGCGACAATGAGCAGTTCTTC. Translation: CASSPGDNEQFF.

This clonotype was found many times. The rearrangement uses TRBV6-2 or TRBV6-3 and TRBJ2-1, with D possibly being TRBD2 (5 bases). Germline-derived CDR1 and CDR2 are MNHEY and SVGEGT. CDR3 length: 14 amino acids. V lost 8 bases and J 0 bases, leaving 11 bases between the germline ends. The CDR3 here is CASRPSGSYNEQFF. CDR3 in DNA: TGTGCCAGCCGCCCGAGCGGCTCCTACAATGAGCAGTTCTTC.

The CDR3, as DNA: TGTGCCAGCAGCACCCCTAGCGGGAGGGCCAATTGGGTCCACGAGCAGTACTTC. This translates into CASSTPSGRANWVHEQYF. The chain uses TRBV11-1 and TRBJ2-7; 12 bases fit TRBD2. The ends lost 5 bases at V and 5 bases at J; junction bases unmatched: 16. The CDR3 sequence is 18 residues long. Germline-derived CDR1 and CDR2 are SGHAT and FQDESV (reference sequence).

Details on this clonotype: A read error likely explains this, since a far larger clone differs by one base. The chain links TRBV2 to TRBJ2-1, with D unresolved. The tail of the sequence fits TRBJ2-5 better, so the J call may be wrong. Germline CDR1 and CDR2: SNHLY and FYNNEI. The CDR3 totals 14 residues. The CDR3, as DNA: TGTGTCAGCACCCCCGCGGCCGGTCAAGAGACCCAGTACTTC. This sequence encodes CVSTPAAGQETQYF.

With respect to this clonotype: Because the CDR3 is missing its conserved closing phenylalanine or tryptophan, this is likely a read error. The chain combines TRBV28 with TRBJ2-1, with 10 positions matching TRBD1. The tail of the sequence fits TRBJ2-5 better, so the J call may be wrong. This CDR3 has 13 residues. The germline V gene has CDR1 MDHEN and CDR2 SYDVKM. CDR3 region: CASSRTGGETQYS. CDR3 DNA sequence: TGTGCCAGCAGTCGGACAGGGGGGGAGACCCAGTACTCC.

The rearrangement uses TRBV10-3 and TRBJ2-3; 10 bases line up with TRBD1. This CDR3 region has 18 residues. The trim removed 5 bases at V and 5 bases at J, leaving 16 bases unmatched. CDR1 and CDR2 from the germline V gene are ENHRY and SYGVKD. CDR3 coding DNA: TGTGCCATCAGTAGCCCCTGTCGCGACAGGGGGCTAGTAGATACGCAGTATTTT. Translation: CAISSPCRDRGLVDTQYF.

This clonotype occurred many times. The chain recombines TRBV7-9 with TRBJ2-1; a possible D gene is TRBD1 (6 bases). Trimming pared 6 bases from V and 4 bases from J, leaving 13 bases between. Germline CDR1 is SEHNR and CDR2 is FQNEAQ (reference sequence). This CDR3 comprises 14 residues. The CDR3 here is CASSRDGQYNEQFF. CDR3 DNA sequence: TGTGCCAGCAGTAGGGACGGACAGTACAATGAGCAGTTCTTC.

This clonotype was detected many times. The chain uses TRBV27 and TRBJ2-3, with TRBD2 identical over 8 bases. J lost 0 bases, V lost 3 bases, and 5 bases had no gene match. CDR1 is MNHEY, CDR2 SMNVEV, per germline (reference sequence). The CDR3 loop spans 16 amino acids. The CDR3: CASSFGIAGSTDTQYF. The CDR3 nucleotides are TGTGCCAGCAGTTTTGGAATAGCGGGGAGCACAGATACGCAGTATTTT.

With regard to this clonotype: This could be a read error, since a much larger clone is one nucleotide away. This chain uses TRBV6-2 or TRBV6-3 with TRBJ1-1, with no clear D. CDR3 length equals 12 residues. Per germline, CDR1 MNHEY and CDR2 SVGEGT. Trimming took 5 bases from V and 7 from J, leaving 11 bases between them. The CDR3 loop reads CASSHEVDEAFF. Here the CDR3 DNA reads TGTGCCAGCAGTCACGAGGTGGATGAAGCTTTCTTT.